Here is one TCR beta chain with its context. Its antigen is still unknown. The data are from a study of CD4+ T cells in melanoma. Repertoires were generated with immunoSEQ multiplex PCR, while TCRdb's copy carries only in-frame clones and drops some. Among 45,000 or so clones listed, roughly nine tenths were seen once. The CDR3 runs to 13 residues. V lost 4 bases to trimming and J lost 3 bases, with 10 bases between them. Germline values: CDR1 MDHEN, CDR2 SYDVKM. Broader study findings: Reportedly, melanoma neoantigen-specific CD4+ T cells showed varied differentiation states. CD8+ T cell, macrophage and B cell function reportedly correlated with neoantigen-specific CD4+ T cells.

Sequenced material: peripheral blood. This chain joins TRBV28 and TRBJ2-7; D is undetermined. The receptor was derived from a human donor with melanoma. The CDR3 loop reads CASSSYIGYEQYF. CDR3 sequence (DNA): TGTGCCAGCAGTTCCTATATCGGCTACGAGCAGTACTTC.